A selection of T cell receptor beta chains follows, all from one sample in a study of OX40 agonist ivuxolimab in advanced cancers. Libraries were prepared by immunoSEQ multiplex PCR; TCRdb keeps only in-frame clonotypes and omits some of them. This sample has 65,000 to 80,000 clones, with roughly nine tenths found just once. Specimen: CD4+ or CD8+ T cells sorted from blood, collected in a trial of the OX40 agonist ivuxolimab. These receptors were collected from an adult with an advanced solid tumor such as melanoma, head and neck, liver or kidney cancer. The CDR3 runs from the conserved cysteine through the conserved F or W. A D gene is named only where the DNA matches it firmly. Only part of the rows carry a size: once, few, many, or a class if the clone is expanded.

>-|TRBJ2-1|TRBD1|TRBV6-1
CASSDRDRGNEQFF
TGTGCCAGCAGTGACCGGGACAGGGGTAATGAGCAGTTCTTC
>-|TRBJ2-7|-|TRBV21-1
CASSLRLAGSSYEQYF
TGTGCCAGCAGCCTAAGACTAGCGGGAAGCTCCTACGAGCAGTACTTC
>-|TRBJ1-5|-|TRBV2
CASRTPFPSNQPQHF
TGTGCCAGCAGAACACCCTTCCCTAGCAATCAGCCCCAGCATTTT
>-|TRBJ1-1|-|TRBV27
CASSLNLGRNTEAFF
TGTGCCAGCAGTTTAAATCTGGGACGGAACACTGAAGCTTTCTTT
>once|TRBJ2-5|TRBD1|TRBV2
CASSETTGGGGTQYF
TGTGCCAGCAGTGAAACGACAGGGGGCGGTGGGACCCAGTACTTC
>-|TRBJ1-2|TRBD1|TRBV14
CASSQARQGVANYGYTF
TGTGCCAGCAGCCAAGCCCGACAGGGAGTAGCTAACTATGGCTACACCTTC
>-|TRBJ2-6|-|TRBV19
CASRGSGANVLTF
TGTGCCAGTAGGGGGAGTGGGGCCAACGTCCTGACTTTC
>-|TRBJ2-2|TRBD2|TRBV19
CASKIAGDTGELFF
TGTGCCAGTAAAATAGCGGGAGACACCGGGGAGCTGTTTTTT
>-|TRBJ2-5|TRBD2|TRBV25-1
CASSESPGLKGSTQYF
TGTGCCAGCAGTGAGTCGCCGGGACTAAAGGGCTCGACCCAGTACTTC
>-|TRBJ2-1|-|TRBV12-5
CASGLSGISYNEQFF
TGTGCTAGTGGTTTGTCTGGGATCTCCTACAATGAGCAGTTCTTC
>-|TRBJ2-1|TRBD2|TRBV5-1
CASSLIAGENEQFF
TGCGCCAGCAGCTTAATAGCGGGAGAGAATGAGCAGTTCTTC
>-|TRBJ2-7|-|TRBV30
CAWSGDSHSYEQYF
TGTGCCTGGAGTGGAGACAGTCACTCCTACGAGCAGTACTTC
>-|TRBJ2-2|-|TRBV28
CASRGGTANTGELFF
TGTGCCAGCAGGGGCGGGACAGCCAACACCGGGGAGCTGTTTTTT
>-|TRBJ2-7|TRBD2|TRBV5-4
CASSSPGLAGNYEQYF
TGTGCCAGCAGCAGTCCGGGACTAGCGGGAAACTACGAGCAGTACTTC
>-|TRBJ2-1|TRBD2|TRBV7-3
CASSLRGTSLNEQFF
TGTGCCAGCAGCTTAAGGGGGACTAGTTTGAATGAGCAGTTCTTC
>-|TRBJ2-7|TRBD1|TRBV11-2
CASSDRPGQPYEQYF
TGTGCCAGCAGCGACCGTCCGGGACAGCCCTACGAGCAGTACTTC
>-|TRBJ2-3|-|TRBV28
CASRSPGLGDTQYF
TGTGCCAGCAGATCCCCGGGGCTTGGAGATACGCAGTATTTT
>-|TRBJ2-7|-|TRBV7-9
CASSLAGLPYEQYF
TGTGCCAGCAGCTTAGCGGGACTCCCCTACGAGCAGTACTTC
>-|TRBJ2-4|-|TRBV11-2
CASSLAGGPKNIQYF
TGTGCCAGCAGCTTAGCCGGGGGACCCAAAAACATTCAGTACTTC
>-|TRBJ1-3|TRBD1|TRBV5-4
CASSLRTGFSSGNTIYF
TGTGCCAGCAGCTTACGGACAGGGTTTAGCTCTGGAAACACCATATATTTT
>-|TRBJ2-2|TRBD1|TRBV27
CASGTDRDTGELFF
TGTGCCAGCGGCACGGACAGGGACACCGGGGAGCTGTTTTTT
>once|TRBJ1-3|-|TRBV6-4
CAKAGRRRSGNTIYF
TGTGCCAAAGCAGGCAGACGGCGATCTGGAAACACCATATATTTT
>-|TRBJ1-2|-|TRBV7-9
CASSLQANYGYTF
TGTGCCAGCAGCCTTCAAGCTAACTATGGCTACACCTTC
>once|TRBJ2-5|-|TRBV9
CASSGGPRAETQYF
TGTGCCAGCAGTGGTGGACCGAGGGCGGAGACCCAGTACTTC
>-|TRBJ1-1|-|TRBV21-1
CASSKEELMNTEAFF
TGTGCCAGCAGCAAAGAGGAGTTGATGAACACTGAAGCTTTCTTT
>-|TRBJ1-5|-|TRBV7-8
CASSFARTGPQHF
TGTGCCAGCAGCTTCGCTCGAACGGGGCCCCAGCATTTT
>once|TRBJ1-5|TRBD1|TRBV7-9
CASSPGQGIQPQHF
TGTGCCAGCAGCCCAGGACAGGGTATTCAGCCCCAGCATTTT
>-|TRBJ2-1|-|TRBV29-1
CSVHDNNEQFF
TGCAGCGTCCACGACAACAATGAGCAGTTCTTC
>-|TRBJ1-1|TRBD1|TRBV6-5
CATYRGNTEAFF
TGTGCCACCTACAGGGGGAACACTGAAGCTTTCTTT
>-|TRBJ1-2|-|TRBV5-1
CASSLAAGANYGYTF
TGCGCCAGCAGCTTGGCAGCGGGGGCTAACTATGGCTACACCTTC
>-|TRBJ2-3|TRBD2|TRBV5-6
CASSLRSGGRALADTQYF
TGTGCCAGCAGCTTGAGGAGCGGCGGGAGGGCCCTCGCGGATACGCAGTATTTT
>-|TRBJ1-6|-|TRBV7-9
CASSLTEPLHF
TGTGCCAGCAGCTTAACCGAACCCCTCCACTTT
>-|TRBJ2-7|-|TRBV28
CASSTAGPGEHEQYF
TGTGCCAGCAGTACAGCAGGCCCAGGGGAGCACGAGCAGTACTTC
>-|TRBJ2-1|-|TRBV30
CAWRPRANYNEQFF
TGTGCCTGGAGACCTAGGGCGAACTACAATGAGCAGTTCTTC
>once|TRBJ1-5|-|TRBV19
CASSILRAQPQHF
TGTGCCAGTAGTATATTGCGGGCTCAGCCCCAGCATTTT
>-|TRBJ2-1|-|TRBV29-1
CSVPTPGPSYNEQFF
TGCAGCGTTCCCACCCCGGGACCGTCCTACAATGAGCAGTTCTTC
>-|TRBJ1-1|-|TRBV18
CASSPKAGEMNTEAFF
TGTGCCAGCTCACCGAAGGCAGGGGAGATGAACACTGAAGCTTTCTTT
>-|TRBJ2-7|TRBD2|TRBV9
CASSRIASGGYEQYF
TGTGCCAGCAGCCGGATCGCTAGCGGGGGTTACGAGCAGTACTTC
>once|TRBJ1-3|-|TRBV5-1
CASSLGGSSGNTIYF
TGCGCCAGCAGCTTAGGAGGGAGCTCTGGAAACACCATATATTTT
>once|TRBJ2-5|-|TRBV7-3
CASSRDKAETQYF
TGTGCCAGCAGTCGAGATAAGGCGGAGACCCAGTACTTC
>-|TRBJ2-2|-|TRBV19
CASSIGGRRATGELFF
TGTGCCAGTAGTATTGGAGGGAGGCGGGCCACCGGGGAGCTGTTTTTT
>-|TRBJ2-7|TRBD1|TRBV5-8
CASSHRGQISYEQYF
TGTGCCAGCAGCCACAGGGGACAGATCTCCTACGAGCAGTACTTC
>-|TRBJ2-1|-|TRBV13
CASSLQGFDEQFF
TGTGCCAGCAGCTTACAAGGGTTCGATGAGCAGTTCTTC
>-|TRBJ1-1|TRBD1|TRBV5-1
CASSLGTGTGGTEAFF
TGCGCCAGCAGCTTGGGGACCGGGACAGGGGGCACTGAAGCTTTCTTT
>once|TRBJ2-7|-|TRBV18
CASSPGTASYEQYF
TGTGCCAGCTCGCCCGGGACGGCCTCCTATGAGCAGTACTTC
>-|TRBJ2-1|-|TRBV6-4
CASSDRKNEQFF
TGTGCCAGCAGTGACCGGAAGAATGAGCAGTTCTTC
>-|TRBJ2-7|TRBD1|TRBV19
CASSTTGNYEQYF
TGTGCCAGTAGTACGACAGGGAACTACGAGCAGTACTTC